This T cell receptor (beta chain) stems from a study of OX40 agonist ivuxolimab in advanced cancers. This CDR3 has 14 amino acids. The ends were cut back, 6 bases at V and 8 bases at J, with 17 bases in the middle. Germline CDR1 is MNHEY and CDR2 is SMNVEV (reference sequence). Produced via immunoSEQ multiplex PCR; TCRdb's table is partial and in-frame only. Of approximately 62,000 clones in the sample, nearly 95% are singletons; the top ten hold around 15%. This TCR was recovered from an adult with an advanced solid tumor such as melanoma, head and neck, liver or kidney cancer. The specimen was CD4+ or CD8+ T cells sorted from blood, collected in a trial of the OX40 agonist ivuxolimab. The chain joins TRBV27 to TRBJ2-1; maybe TRBD1 (5 bases). CDR3 DNA sequence: TGTGCCAGCAGCCTACCCGCCGAAGGGGATGAGCAGTTCTTC. It is translated as CASSLPAEGDEQFF.